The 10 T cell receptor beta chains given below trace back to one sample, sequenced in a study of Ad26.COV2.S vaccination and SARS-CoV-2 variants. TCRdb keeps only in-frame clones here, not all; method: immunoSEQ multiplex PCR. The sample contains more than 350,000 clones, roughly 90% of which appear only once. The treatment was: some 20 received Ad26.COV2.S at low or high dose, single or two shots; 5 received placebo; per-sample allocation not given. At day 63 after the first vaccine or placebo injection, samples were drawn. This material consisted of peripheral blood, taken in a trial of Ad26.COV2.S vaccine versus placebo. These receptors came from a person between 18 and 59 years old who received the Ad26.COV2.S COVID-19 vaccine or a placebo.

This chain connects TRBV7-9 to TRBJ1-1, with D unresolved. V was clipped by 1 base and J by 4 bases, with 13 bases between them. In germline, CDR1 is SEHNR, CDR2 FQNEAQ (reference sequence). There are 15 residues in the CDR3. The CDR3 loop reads CASSLDNQEGTEAFF. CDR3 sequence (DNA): TGTGCCAGCAGCTTAGATAATCAGGAGGGCACTGAAGCTTTCTTT. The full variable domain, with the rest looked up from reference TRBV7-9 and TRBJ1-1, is DTGVSQNPRHKITKRGQNVTFRCDPISEHNRLYWYRQTLGQGPEFLTYFQNEAQLEKSRLLSDRFSAERPKGSFSTLEIQRTEQGDSAMYLCASSLDNQEGTEAFFGQGTRLTVV.

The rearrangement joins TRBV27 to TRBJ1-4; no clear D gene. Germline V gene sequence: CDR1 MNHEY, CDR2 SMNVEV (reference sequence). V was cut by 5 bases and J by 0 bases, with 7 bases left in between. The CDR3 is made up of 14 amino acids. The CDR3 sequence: CASSTRTTNEKLFF. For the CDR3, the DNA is TGTGCCAGCAGTACCAGGACAACTAATGAAAAACTGTTTTTT. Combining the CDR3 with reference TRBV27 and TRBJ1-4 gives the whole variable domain EAQVTQNPRYLITVTGKKLTVTCSQNMNHEYMSWYRQDPGLGLRQIYYSMNVEVTDKGDVPEGYKVSRKEKRNFPLILESPSPNQTSLYFCASSTRTTNEKLFFGSGTQLSVL.

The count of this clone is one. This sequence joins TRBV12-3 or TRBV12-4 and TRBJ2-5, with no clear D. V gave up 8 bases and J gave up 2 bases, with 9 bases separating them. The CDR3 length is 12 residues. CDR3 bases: TGTGCCAGCGGGTCCAGTCAAGAGACCCAGTACTTC. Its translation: CASGSSQETQYF.

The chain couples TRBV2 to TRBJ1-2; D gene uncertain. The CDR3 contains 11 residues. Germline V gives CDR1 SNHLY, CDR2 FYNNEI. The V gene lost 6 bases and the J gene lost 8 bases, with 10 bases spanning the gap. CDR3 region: CASRETDGYTF. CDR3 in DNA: TGTGCCAGCAGGGAGACGGACGGCTACACCTTC.

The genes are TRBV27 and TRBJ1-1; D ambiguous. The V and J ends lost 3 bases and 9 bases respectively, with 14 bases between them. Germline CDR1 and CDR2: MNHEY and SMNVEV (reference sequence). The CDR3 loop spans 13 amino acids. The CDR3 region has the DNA TGTGCCAGCAGTTTTATGCGAAGTTTTAAAGCTTTCTTT. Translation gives CASSFMRSFKAFF.

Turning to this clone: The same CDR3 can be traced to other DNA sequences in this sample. The CDR3 bases are TGTGCCAGCTCGGGACAGGTTAGCAATCAGCCCCAGCATTTT. Translation gives CASSGQVSNQPQHF. The gene calls are TRBV19 and TRBJ1-5; 8 bases map to TRBD1. This CDR3 contains 14 residues. Germline loops: CDR1 LNHDA, CDR2 SQIVND (reference sequence). With V trimmed by 9 bases and J by 0 bases, 4 bases remained unmatched.

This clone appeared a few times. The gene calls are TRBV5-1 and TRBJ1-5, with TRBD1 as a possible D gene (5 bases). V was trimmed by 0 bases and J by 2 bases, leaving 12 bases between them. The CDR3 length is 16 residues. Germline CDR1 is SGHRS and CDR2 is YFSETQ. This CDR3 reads CASSLGGEGGNQPQHF. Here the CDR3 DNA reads TGCGCCAGCAGCTTGGGTGGGGAAGGGGGCAATCAGCCCCAGCATTTT.

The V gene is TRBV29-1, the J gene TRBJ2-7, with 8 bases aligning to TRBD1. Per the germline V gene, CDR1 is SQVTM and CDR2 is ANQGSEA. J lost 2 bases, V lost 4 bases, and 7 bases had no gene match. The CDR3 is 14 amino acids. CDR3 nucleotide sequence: TGCAGCGTTGGGGGAGGACAGGGAGCCTACGAGCAGTACTTC. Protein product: CSVGGGQGAYEQYF.

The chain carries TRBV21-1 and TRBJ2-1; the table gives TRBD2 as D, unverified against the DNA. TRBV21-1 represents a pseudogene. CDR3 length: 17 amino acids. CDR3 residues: CASSRARAEDSYNEQFF. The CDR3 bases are TGTGCCAGCAGCAGGGCCCGAGCGGAAGACTCCTACAATGAGCAGTTCTTC.

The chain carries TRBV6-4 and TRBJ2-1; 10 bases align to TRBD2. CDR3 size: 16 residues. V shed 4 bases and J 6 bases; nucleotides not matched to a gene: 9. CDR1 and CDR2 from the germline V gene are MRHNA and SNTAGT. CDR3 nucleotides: TGTGCCAGCAGTGCCGAAGCGGGAGGGGGGGGCAATGAGCAGTTCTTC. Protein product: CASSAEAGGGGNEQFF.